Below, one TCR beta chain is given with its context. Its antigen is undetermined. These data belong to a study of CD8+ T cells in alopecia areata. Across the study: Each day, treated patients took oral tofacitinib twice, at 5 to 10 mg per dose. Affected scalp percentage set treated patients' severity scores. Study conclusions and caveats: Lesional scalp, notably in alopecia totalis/universalis, had clonality above that of normal scalp.

Specified treatment: oral pan-JAK inhibitor, 5-10 mg twice daily. Patients with alopecia areata provided lesional scalp punch biopsies as well as peripheral blood. Trimming pared 4 bases from V and 8 bases from J, leaving 17 bases between. Per germline, CDR1 LNHNV and CDR2 YYDKDF (reference sequence). There are 14 residues in the CDR3. Investigators isolated RNA and reverse transcribed it into cDNA to act as the sequencing template. Sequencing was performed with immunoSEQ multiplex PCR; in TCRdb, only in-frame clones are kept and a portion is missing. Altogether about 180,000 clones are present, 45% to 60% being singletons, with the ten largest covering about 9.4%.

The rearrangement uses TRBV15 and TRBJ1-1; the D gene is possibly TRBD1 (5 bases). The material was CD8+ T cells sorted from blood, obtained at roughly week 52, from a patient treated with tofacitinib. The TCR sequence derives from a human donor with alopecia areata. The CDR3 nucleotides are TGTGCCACCAGCACCCCAGGACACGGAGGAGAAGCTTTCTTT. This encodes CATSTPGHGGEAFF.